The entry below gives a single T cell receptor beta chain sequence along with its context. The antigen remains unidentified. Germline CDR1 SGHNT, CDR2 YYREEE (reference sequence). The CDR3 spans 13 residues. V gave up 0 bases and J gave up 1 base, with 5 bases separating them. Time point: baseline, week 1 (first vaccination visit). Stated treatment: pre-vaccination baseline after standard-of-care therapy. Patients carried new grade 3 or 4 IDH1-mutant astrocytomas lacking nuclear ATRX. The data belong to a study of a mutant IDH1 vaccine in newly diagnosed glioma. Only in-frame clones appear in the TCRdb table, and some are missing; sequencing was by immunoSEQ multiplex PCR. The table shows tens of thousands of clones, with 70% to 90% occurring only once. Notes on the study in general: Most patients, 85% to 95%, showed vaccine-induced immune responses.

The chain recombines TRBV5-4 with TRBJ2-7; D is ambiguous. The sample consisted of PBMCs, taken from a glioma patient treated with radiotherapy, temozolomide or both. This TCR was recovered from a middle-aged woman with glioma. CDR3 DNA: TGTGCCAGCAGCTTGGACCGATCCTACGAGCAGTACTTC. Translating gives CASSLDRSYEQYF.